A selection of T cell receptor beta chains follows, all from one sample in a study of tumor-infiltrating lymphocytes in primary liver carcinoma. Using its own MiXCR run on the multiplex PCR reads, TCRdb lists one record per CDR3 protein. The table records 300,000 to 400,000 distinct CDR3 sequences, 65% of them present only once. The specimen sequenced was peripheral blood. The receptors come from a middle-aged man with primary liver carcinoma and hepatitis B virus infection. Both conserved end residues are part of each CDR3. D genes are given only for firm matches. Size is omitted from some rows. Given values are once, few, many or a class for expanded clones.

16 | TRBJ1-1 | - | many | TRBV6-2/TRBV6-3 | TGTGCCAGCAGTTACTCCGTAAACCTCATGAACACTGAAGCTTTCTTT | CASSYSVNLMNTEAFF
13 | TRBJ1-1 | - | few | TRBV5-6 | TGTGCCAGCAGCTTGGAAGTGAGCACTGAAGCTTTCTTT | CASSLEVSTEAFF
15 | TRBJ2-1 | TRBD2 | - | TRBV5-4 | TGTGCCAGCAGCTTGAAACTAGCGGGGAACAATGAGCAGTTCTTC | CASSLKLAGNNEQFF
16 | TRBJ2-3 | TRBD2 | - | TRBV28 | TGTGCCAGCAGTTTATCGACTAGCGGCTACACAGCTACGCAGTATTTT | CASSLSTSGYTATQYF
15 | TRBJ1-5 | - | many | TRBV6-5 | TGTGCCAGCAGTCCTCGAAGGGGGAAGGGGCAGCCCCAGCATTTT | CASSPRRGKGQPQHF
14 | TRBJ2-5 | - | - | TRBV29-1 | TGCAGCGTCCTAAGGGAGCAGGGGAGCGGGACCCAGTACTTC | CSVLREQGSGTQYF
15 | TRBJ2-3 | TRBD2 | - | TRBV10-3 | TGTGCCATCAGTATACTAGCGGGAGTGGCAGATACGCAGTATTTT | CAISILAGVADTQYF
16 | TRBJ2-7 | - | few | TRBV5-1 | TGCGCCAGCAGCGGGTTCCGGGAAGAAGGGGCCTACGAGCAGTACTTC | CASSGFREEGAYEQYF
15 | TRBJ2-2 | - | many | TRBV6-6 | TGTGCCAGCAGTTCACAGGGCAGAGGAACCGGGGAGCTGTTTTTT | CASSSQGRGTGELFF
15 | TRBJ2-7 | TRBD1 | few | TRBV7-9 | TGTGCCAGCAGCTTACATCGGACAGGTGAATACGAGCAGTACTTC | CASSLHRTGEYEQYF
16 | TRBJ2-6 | - | - | TRBV6-1 | TGTGCCAGCAAACGAGGTGGTAGCTCTGGGGCCAACGTCCTGACTTTC | CASKRGGSSGANVLTF
13 | TRBJ2-7 | TRBD2 | many | TRBV7-9 | TGTGCCAGCAGCTCCGGGACTACCTACGAGCAGTACTTC | CASSSGTTYEQYF
17 | TRBJ1-3 | - | many | TRBV6-5 | TGTGCCAGCAGTCCCCCCCCGCACAGCTACTCTGGAAACACCATATATTTT | CASSPPPHSYSGNTIYF
15 | TRBJ2-3 | - | - | TRBV14 | TGTGCCAGCAGCCAATATAGACGACGCACAGATACGCAGTATTTT | CASSQYRRRTDTQYF
14 | TRBJ2-5 | - | once | TRBV5-1 | TGCGCCAGCAGCTTGGCCTTCGAGGAAGAGACCCAGTACTTC | CASSLAFEEETQYF
15 | TRBJ2-3 | - | - | TRBV4-2 | TGTGCCAGCAGCCCTGAGGCGGAACTCGCAGATGCGCAGTATTTT | CASSPEAELADAQYF
16 | TRBJ1-5 | - | - | TRBV28 | TGTGCCAGCAGACCCGGGTCCCAAATGGGCAATCGGCCCCAGCATTTT | CASRPGSQMGNRPQHF
14 | TRBJ2-7 | - | few | TRBV6-2/TRBV6-3 | TGTGCCAGCAGTCGCCGGGACTCATCCTACGAGCAGTACTTC | CASSRRDSSYEQYF
13 | TRBJ2-3 | - | - | TRBV7-9 | TGTGCCAGCAGCTTAGAGTACACAGATACGCAGTATTTT | CASSLEYTDTQYF
14 | TRBJ1-1 | - | - | TRBV21-1 | TGTGCCAGCAGCAAAGGGGTCTCTGGCACTGAAGCTTTCTTT | CASSKGVSGTEAFF
13 | TRBJ1-2 | - | few | TRBV30 | TGTGCCTGGAGCTCCTCAGGGGCGGGAGGCTACACCTTC | CAWSSSGAGGYTF
14 | TRBJ1-1 | - | - | TRBV6-1 | TGTGCCAACAGTGAGGGGCAGATGAACACTGAAGCTTTCTTT | CANSEGQMNTEAFF
14 | TRBJ1-5 | - | - | TRBV10-2 | TGCGCCAGCAGCGAGGGGAGGTGGGATCAGCCCCAGCATTTT | CASSEGRWDQPQHF
14 | TRBJ2-4 | - | - | TRBV5-1 | TGCGCCAGCAGCTCGGACAAACCCGGATGGATTCAGTACTTC | CASSSDKPGWIQYF
16 | TRBJ2-1 | TRBD2 | - | TRBV10-1 | TGCGCCAGCAGTGATCCTACTAGCGGACAGCACAATGAGCAGTTCTTC | CASSDPTSGQHNEQFF
16 | TRBJ2-3 | - | few | TRBV5-4 | TGTGCCAGCAGCTATCCCGGGACCGTACTCACAGATACGCAGTATTTT | CASSYPGTVLTDTQYF
14 | TRBJ2-7 | - | few | TRBV7-9 | TGTGCCAGCAGCAGGGGGGGAAGAATCTACGAGCAGTACTTC | CASSRGGRIYEQYF
14 | TRBJ2-5 | - | - | TRBV28 | TGTGCCTGCAGTTTATCGGGGATTCAAGAGACCCAGTACTTC | CACSLSGIQETQYF
13 | TRBJ1-1 | - | - | TRBV12-3/TRBV12-4 | TGTGCCAGCACCGTTTACGGGGGCACTGAAGCTTTCTTT | CASTVYGGTEAFF
11 | TRBJ2-3 | - | many | TRBV6-1 | TGTGCCAGCAGTGACCCAGATACGCAGTATTTT | CASSDPDTQYF
14 | TRBJ2-3 | - | few | TRBV12-3/TRBV12-4 | TGTGTCAGCAGTTTAAACTGGGGCACAGATACGCAGTATTTT | CVSSLNWGTDTQYF
14 | TRBJ2-1 | - | - | TRBV15 | TGTGCCACCAGCAGTCAACGAGGTAACAATGAGCAGTTCTTC | CATSSQRGNNEQFF
11 | TRBJ2-1 | - | many | TRBV11-1 | TGTGCCAGCAGCCCCCTACACGAGCAGTTCTTC | CASSPLHEQFF
14 | TRBJ1-2 | - | - | TRBV7-8 | TGTGCCAGCAGCTTACTGGACAGCCCTGTAGGCTACATCTTC | CASSLLDSPVGYIF
17 | TRBJ2-1 | TRBD2 | many | TRBV6-2/TRBV6-3 | TGTGCCAGCAGTTACCTCGGGCTAGCGGGAGTAAAGTATGAGCAGTTCTTC | CASSYLGLAGVKYEQFF
12 | TRBJ2-7 | - | - | TRBV28 | TGTGCCAGCACTAGGACCAGCTACGAGCAGTACTTC | CASTRTSYEQYF
15 | TRBJ2-7 | - | - | TRBV4-2 | TGTGCCAGCAGCCAAGGGGCAGCGGACAAGCTCGAGTGCCACTTC | CASSQGAADKLECHF
14 | TRBJ2-7 | - | once | TRBV11-1 | TGTGCCAGCAGCCCCGGGCCTATTGAGACAGAGCAGTACTTC | CASSPGPIETEQYF
15 | TRBJ1-2 | - | many | TRBV12-3/TRBV12-4 | TGTGCCAGCAGTACCACCCCAGCCGGGCACTATGGCTACACCTTC | CASSTTPAGHYGYTF
17 | TRBJ2-6 | - | - | TRBV11-3 | TGTGCCAGCAGTCCCAGGACAGCCCACTCTGGGGCCAACGTCCTGACTTTC | CASSPRTAHSGANVLTF
12 | TRBJ2-7 | TRBD1 | - | TRBV5-5 | TGTACCAGCAGCCGGGACAGATACGAGCAGTACTTC | CTSSRDRYEQYF
10 | TRBJ2-1 | - | - | TRBV29-1 | TGCAGCGCCGACCCCGATGAGCAGTTCTTC | CSADPDEQFF
18 | TRBJ2-1 | - | - | TRBV6-5 | TGTGCCAGCAGTTACTCCAAGGCGGCGGGACCCTCCTACAATGAACAGTTCTTC | CASSYSKAAGPSYNEQFF
12 | TRBJ2-5 | TRBD2 | many | TRBV6-2/TRBV6-3 | TGTGCCAGCAGGCTAGCGGGAGAGACCCAGTACTTC | CASRLAGETQYF
16 | TRBJ2-1 | TRBD2 | - | TRBV24-1 | TGTGCCACCAGTGATTTGAGCGAGACTAGCGGCAATGAGCAGTTCTTC | CATSDLSETSGNEQFF
18 | TRBJ2-1 | - | - | TRBV28 | TGTGCCAGCAGTCCAGCCAACAGGATCCCCGTCTCCTACAATGAGCAGTTCTTC | CASSPANRIPVSYNEQFF
15 | TRBJ1-3 | TRBD1 | few | TRBV5-1 | TGCGCCAGCAGCTTGGAGGGGGCCCTCGGGAACACCATATATTTT | CASSLEGALGNTIYF
15 | TRBJ2-5 | - | - | TRBV11-2 | TGTGCCAGCAGCACTCCGGGACCCAGGCAGAAGACCCAGTACTTC | CASSTPGPRQKTQYF
15 | TRBJ2-1 | TRBD2 | - | TRBV5-1 | TGCGCCAGCGGTACTAGCGGGAGGGCCGGGGATGAGCAGTTCTTC | CASGTSGRAGDEQFF